The table lists the clone carrying this T cell receptor (beta chain) with a count of one. Its specificity is unknown. This CDR3 has 15 residues. CDR1 and CDR2 (germline): MNHNY, SVGAGI (reference sequence). J gave up 2 bases and V 6 bases, and 10 bases lay outside the gene matches. The record originates from a study of cytomegalovirus exposure and HLA in healthy donors. Overall study context: The early release's HLA-typed donors yielded some 85 million unique TCRs. Findings and caveats of the study: Being productive about 87% or about 30% of the time was typical of most TCR beta V segments in an earlier analysis. Some segments of the V type, notably TRBV6-2 and TRBV6-3, were excluded as indistinguishable. A later analysis reportedly identified an Asian-associated ancestry cluster as carrying fewer N-insertions than the 666-donor mean.

It was with 60 Vbeta and 13 Jbeta primers that the PCR ran. Method: immunoSEQ multiplex PCR; TCRdb's copy keeps in-frame clones and lacks some. The sample gives some 130,000 clones, over 70% of which show up once; around 1.3% is in the top ten. The rearrangement uses TRBV6-6 and TRBJ2-7, with 7 bases matching TRBD1. The receptor's source is a woman aged 40-49 years in good health and CMV-seronegative. What was sequenced was PBMCs. CDR3 region: CASSRGQAGAYEQYF. In nucleotides, the CDR3 is TGTGCCAGCAGCAGAGGACAGGCCGGCGCCTACGAGCAGTACTTC.